Sequencing of this TCR beta chain was carried out in a study of technical replicates of blood from several donors. Germline CDR1 reads MNHEY; CDR2 reads SMNVEV (reference sequence). This CDR3 is built from 14 residues. The junction had 6 bases not matched to a gene; V was cut back by 8 bases and J by 3 bases. The assay was immunoSEQ multiplex PCR, and TCRdb's table has in-frame clones only and misses some. The sample consists of approximately 70,000 clones, about 90% of them appearing once. The receptor was derived from a human donor in good health. Sequencing was carried out using T cells isolated from PBMCs. The chain recombines TRBV27 with TRBJ2-1, with 8 bases identical to TRBD2. The CDR3 loop reads CASHTSGSYNEQFF. In nucleotides, the CDR3 is TGTGCCAGCCACACTAGCGGAAGCTACAATGAGCAGTTCTTC.